The T cell receptor beta chain described here comes from a study of molecular identifiers for immune sequencing clone quantification. With 0 bases clipped from V and 5 bases from J, the junction kept 6 bases outside the gene matches. The CDR3 has 15 residues. Germline-derived CDR1 and CDR2 are MNHEY and SVGEGT. The naive CD8 libraries originated from between roughly 19,000 and 1,000,000 sorted cells and drew on 10%, 30% or 50% RNA. In preparing bulk TCR libraries, previously described methods and listed TCR primers were used. TCRdb reprocessed the PCR reads with MiXCR, giving one entry per CDR3 protein. This sample has approximately 500,000 distinct CDR3 sequences, with less than 30% found just once.

This chain uses TRBV6-2 or TRBV6-3 with TRBJ1-1, with 7 bases fitting TRBD1. The sample was naive CD8+ T cells from blood, with Jurkat cell RNA spiked in. Subset defined: FACS-sorted CD8+CD4-CCR7+CD45RA+ naive T cells. The TCR sequence derives from a human donor in good health. Some libraries in this study had Jurkat cell RNA spiked in. The CDR3 nucleotides read TGTGCCAGCAGTTACTCCCCGACAGGGCATACTGAAGCTTTCTTT. The encoded protein is CASSYSPTGHTEAFF.